These 18 T cell receptor beta chains share one sample of origin, sequenced in a study of blood T cell repertoires in COVID-19 (TCRdb year 2020). Receptors were amplified or captured by the immunoSEQ multiplex PCR assay. Sourced from immuneACCESS, this table was stored by TCRdb with only in-frame sequences that have V and J called. A share of the clones is absent; for the studies checked, an unresolved V gene accounts for under half, and the remainder has no known explanation. The sample table records 25,000 to 35,000 clones; roughly 87% of these occur just once. The ten top clones hold roughly 5% of the sample. Material for sequencing was peripheral blood. The source is a man in his sixties with active COVID-19.

The rearrangement links TRBV27 to TRBJ1-2, with 7 bases fitting TRBD1. CDR3 size: 13 residues. Germline assignment: CDR1 MNHEY and CDR2 SMNVEV (reference sequence). V dropped 4 bases and J dropped 4; count of bases not matched to a gene: 3. As DNA, the CDR3 is TGTGCCAGCAGTTATGACAGGGCCTATGGCTACACCTTC. This codes for CASSYDRAYGYTF.

This clone turned up a few times. The chain combines TRBV19 with TRBJ2-7; D remains unclear. V lost 3 bases to trimming and J lost 1 base, with 7 bases between them. The length of the CDR3 is 13 residues. CDR1 is LNHDA and CDR2 is SQIVND in the germline V gene (reference sequence). In nucleotides, the CDR3 is TGTGCCAGTAGTATTGACAATTCCTACGAGCAGTACTTC. This gives the protein CASSIDNSYEQYF.

This clone was seen just once. The chain employs TRBV5-8 and TRBJ2-5, with 10 bases fitting TRBD2. This CDR3 has 15 amino acids. Trimming at V came to 3 bases and at J to 1 base, leaving 3 bases not matched to a gene. Germline values: CDR1 SGHTS, CDR2 YDEGEE. CDR3 sequence reads: CASSWSGGAQETQYF. The CDR3 coding sequence is TGTGCCAGCAGCTGGAGCGGGGGGGCCCAAGAGACCCAGTACTTC.

CDR3 nucleotide sequence: TGTGCCAGCAGTGCCCGACAGGGCCAGCCCCAGCATTTT. Amino acids: CASSARQGQPQHF. V gene TRBV12-3 or TRBV12-4 combines with J gene TRBJ1-5; 7 bases align to TRBD1. CDR3 length: 13 amino acids. After removal of 5 bases from V and 7 bases from J, the junction contained 5 bases not matched to a gene.

The chain couples TRBV7-8 to TRBJ1-5; unclear D gene. This CDR3 is 13 amino acids long. Germline CDR1 is SGHVS and CDR2 is FQNEAQ. V was shortened by 2 bases and J by 8 bases, with 10 bases between the two germline ends. In nucleotides, the CDR3 is TGTGCCAGCAGCTTATCTCACTCGGAGCCCCAGCATTTT. As protein: CASSLSHSEPQHF.

The genes are TRBV19 and TRBJ2-1; 12 positions match TRBD2. CDR1 is LNHDA and CDR2 is SQIVND in the germline V gene (reference sequence). V shed 6 bases and J 6 bases; nucleotides not matched to a gene: 3. This CDR3 is 14 amino acids long. CDR3 nucleotide sequence: TGTGCCAGTAGCCCTAGCGGGGGGGCCAATGAGCAGTTCTTC. Its translation: CASSPSGGANEQFF.

J is TRBJ1-2 and V is TRBV4-1, with D unclear. With 3 bases removed from V and 5 bases from J, the gap between germline ends came to 13 bases. The CDR3 contains 14 residues. Per the germline V gene, CDR1 is MGHRA and CDR2 is YSYEKL. The DNA of the CDR3 is TGCGCCAGCAGCCAGGCGACAAAACTTTATGGCTACACCTTC. This gives the protein CASSQATKLYGYTF.

The table lists this clone with a few counts. V and J are TRBV3-1 (or the pseudogene TRBV3-2) and TRBJ1-5; the D is unclear. The germline gives CDR1 LGHDT, CDR2 YNNKEL (reference sequence). Trimming took 0 bases from V and 0 from J, leaving 6 bases between them. The length of the CDR3 is 15 residues. The CDR3 loop is CASSQDLYSNQPQHF. CDR3 nucleotide sequence: TGTGCCAGCAGCCAAGACCTCTATAGCAATCAGCCCCAGCATTTT.

The rearrangement links TRBV4-1 to TRBJ1-2; D perhaps matches TRBD1 (6 bases). This CDR3 has 15 residues. Trimming shortened V by 5 bases and J by 4 bases, and 17 bases separated the two germline ends. CDR1 and CDR2 from the germline V gene are MGHRA and YSYEKL. CDR3 sequence (DNA): TGCGCCAGCAGCGACACCCCGACAGGTCTCTATGGCTACACCTTC. It specifies CASSDTPTGLYGYTF.

The V gene is TRBV23-1, the J gene TRBJ1-5; 7 nucleotides match TRBD1. TRBV23-1 counts as an open reading frame of uncertain function. CDR3 length: 15 amino acids. The V segment lost 0 bases and the J segment 5 bases; nucleotides outside the gene matches: 4. The CDR3 DNA follows: TGCGCCAGCAGTCAATCGGGACAGTTCGATCAGCCCCAGCATTTT. It translates to CASSQSGQFDQPQHF.

A single count supports this clone. The J gene is TRBJ2-1, the V gene TRBV5-1; D gene ambiguous. V lost 0 bases and J lost 3, with 10 bases in between. CDR3 length: 15 amino acids. CDR1 SGHRS and CDR2 YFSETQ come from the germline V gene. The CDR3 region is CASSLELRNYNEQFF. Written as DNA, the CDR3 is TGCGCCAGCAGCTTGGAGCTGAGGAACTACAATGAGCAGTTCTTC.

The genes are TRBV6-5 and TRBJ1-6; TRBD1 agrees at 7 bases. The CDR3 sequence is 12 residues long. V shed 6 bases and J 12 bases; nucleotides not matched to a gene: 5. Germline assignment: CDR1 MNHEY and CDR2 SVGAGI. The CDR3 here is CASRTGTGPLHF. The CDR3 DNA sequence: TGTGCCAGCAGGACAGGGACCGGACCCCTCCACTTT.

The chain is built from TRBV11-2 and TRBJ2-4; the D gene is possibly TRBD1 (8 bases). The CDR3 has 14 residues. Germline V lookup: CDR1 SGHAT, CDR2 FQNNGV. Trimming removed 5 bases at V and 9 bases at J, with 17 bases between. The DNA for the CDR3 is TGTGCCAGCAGCCGCCAACAGGGGGGGAGCATTCAGTACTTC. It is translated as CASSRQQGGSIQYF.

The genes are TRBV27 and TRBJ1-1, with D perhaps matching TRBD1 (6 bases). CDR1 is MNHEY, CDR2 SMNVEV, per germline (reference sequence). This CDR3 comprises 16 residues. Trimming took 0 bases from V and 5 from J, leaving 16 bases between them. The CDR3 DNA is TGTGCCAGCAGTTTATCTGCAGGGGAGTCGGGAACTGAAGCTTTCTTT. It encodes CASSLSAGESGTEAFF.

The rearrangement joins TRBV14 to TRBJ2-5; possibly TRBD2 for D (5 bases). CDR3 length: 16 residues. The V and J ends lost 0 bases and 5 bases respectively, with 16 bases between them. Germline-derived CDR1 and CDR2 are SGHDN and FVKESK. CDR3 in DNA: TGTGCCAGCAGCCAAGATCGGGGTAGCGTTTGGGAGACCCAGTACTTC. This gives the protein CASSQDRGSVWETQYF.

This chain connects TRBV7-9 to TRBJ2-3; TRBD1 agrees at 7 bases. Germline CDR1 SEHNR, CDR2 FQNEAQ (reference sequence). V shed 5 bases and J 0 bases; nucleotides not matched to a gene: 5. The CDR3 has 15 residues. CDR3 DNA sequence: TGTGCCAGCAGCACGACAGGGTCTAGCACAGATACGCAGTATTTT. Amino acids: CASSTTGSSTDTQYF.

The chain employs TRBV4-1 and TRBJ1-1; maybe TRBD1 (5 bases). Trimming shortened V by 7 bases and J by 1 base, and 16 bases separated the two germline ends. The CDR3 is 15 residues long. Germline CDR1 is MGHRA and CDR2 is YSYEKL. CDR3 region: CASTPGARTNTEAFF. The CDR3 nucleotides read TGCGCCAGCACGCCTGGGGCCAGAACGAACACTGAAGCTTTCTTT.

This clone was seen just once. The V and J genes are TRBV30 and TRBJ1-2; 8 bases fit TRBD1. The CDR3 extends over 12 amino acids. The V segment lost 3 bases and the J segment 7 bases; nucleotides outside the gene matches: 4. Germline V gene data show CDR1 as GTSNPN and CDR2 as SVGIG (reference sequence). The CDR3 DNA reads as TGTGCCTGGAGGGAACAGGGGGTTGGCTACACCTTC. It codes for CAWREQGVGYTF.